The 15 T cell receptor beta chains given below trace back to one sample, sequenced in a study of identical twins. TCRdb reprocessed the 5' RACE reads with MiXCR, giving one entry per CDR3 protein. The data hold a few hundred thousand distinct CDR3 sequences, with about 10% observed a single time. Sequencing was done on a sample of memory T cells sorted from blood. The source of these receptors is a man aged 45-65 years in good health.

This clonotype was recorded many times. The junction shows a germline mismatch at one end, possibly a read error. The chain is built from TRBV7-9 and TRBJ1-4; a possible D gene is TRBD1 (5 bases). CDR1 is SEHNR and CDR2 is FQNEAQ in the germline V gene (reference sequence). The CDR3 runs to 10 residues. The CDR3 DNA reads TGTGCCAGCAGCCTACAGGACTTGGTTTTT. Residues: CASSLQDLVF.

The gene calls are TRBV28 and TRBJ2-5; D may be TRBD1 or TRBD2 (5 bases each). Germline values: CDR1 MDHEN, CDR2 SYDVKM. This CDR3 has 13 amino acids. The CDR3 sequence is CALSEGHQETQYF. The CDR3 DNA follows: TGTGCGCTCTCTGAGGGGCACCAAGAGACCCAGTACTTC.

This clonotype was observed a few times. This chain joins TRBV20-1 and TRBJ2-3; 8 nucleotides align to TRBD2. The V segment lost 3 bases and the J segment 0 bases; nucleotides outside the gene matches: 2. Germline loops: CDR1 DFQATT, CDR2 SNEGSKA (reference sequence). The CDR3 runs 14 residues. The CDR3 loop reads CSARRGASTDTQYF. The DNA of the CDR3 is TGCAGTGCTAGGCGGGGGGCGAGCACAGATACGCAGTATTTT.

This clonotype appeared many times. This chain's CDR3 is CSARGSAGELFF. CDR3 sequence (DNA): TGCAGTGCTAGAGGGTCCGCCGGGGAGCTGTTTTTT. This chain joins TRBV20-1 and TRBJ2-2; D is ambiguous. This CDR3 has 12 amino acids. Trimming shortened V by 1 base and J by 6 bases, and 6 bases separated the two germline ends. The germline gives CDR1 DFQATT, CDR2 SNEGSKA (reference sequence).

The chain uses TRBV28 and TRBJ2-7, with TRBD1 identical over 8 bases. V was pared by 11 bases and J by 2 bases, with 5 bases of the junction left unmatched. The germline CDR1 and CDR2 sequences are MDHEN and SYDVKM. This CDR3 has 12 residues. CDR3 bases: TGTGCCGGAGGACAGGGTGCCTACGAGCAGTACTTC. This translates into CAGGQGAYEQYF.

This chain links TRBV20-1 with TRBJ1-3; D is unresolved. The CDR3 is 11 residues long. Trimming removed 6 bases from V and 3 bases from J, with 6 bases in between. CDR1 is DFQATT and CDR2 is SNEGSKA in the germline V gene (reference sequence). CDR3 DNA: TGCAGTGCCAAGAGTGGAAACACCATATATTTT. This codes for CSAKSGNTIYF.

This clonotype was seen at least ten times. The chain recombines TRBV14 with TRBJ2-7; D ambiguous. The CDR3 consists of 12 residues. Germline-derived CDR1 and CDR2 are SGHDN and FVKESK. The germline V and J ends were trimmed by 1 base and 5 bases, with 6 bases remaining between them. CDR3: CASSQVRNEQYF. The DNA for the CDR3 is TGTGCCAGCAGCCAAGTTAGGAACGAGCAGTACTTC. The whole variable domain, filled in from reference TRBV14 and TRBJ2-7, reads EAGVTQFPSHSVIEKGQTVTLRCDPISGHDNLYWYRRVMGKEIKFLLHFVKESKQDESGMPNNRFLAERTGGTYSTLKVQPAELEDSGVYFCASSQVRNEQYFGPGTRLTVT.

In its sample, this clonotype was seen many times. The rearrangement links TRBV20-1 to TRBJ2-5; TRBD1 agrees at 10 bases. V dropped 4 bases and J dropped 0; count of bases not matched to a gene: 5. This CDR3 comprises 15 residues. Germline V lookup: CDR1 DFQATT, CDR2 SNEGSKA (reference sequence). The CDR3 nucleotides are TGCAGTGCTAACCGGGACAGGGGCCACCAAGAGACCCAGTACTTC. Translation: CSANRDRGHQETQYF.

The chain joins TRBV9 to TRBJ2-7; 8 bases line up with TRBD2. Germline values: CDR1 SGDLS, CDR2 YYNGEE. V shed 0 bases and J 5 bases; nucleotides not matched to a gene: 4. The CDR3 runs 14 residues. This chain's CDR3 is CASSVGGLGDEQYF. CDR3 nucleotides: TGTGCCAGCAGCGTAGGGGGACTAGGGGACGAGCAGTACTTC.

This clonotype has ten or more counts. This sequence joins TRBV7-3 and TRBJ2-1; D remains ambiguous. The CDR3 covers 13 residues. Trimming stripped 0 bases from V and 12 bases from J, with 12 bases between. The germline V gene encodes CDR1 SGHTA and CDR2 FQGTGA. The CDR3 loop reads CASSLTPENRQFF. The CDR3 nucleotides are TGTGCCAGCAGCTTAACACCGGAAAACCGGCAGTTCTTC.

V is TRBV7-2 and J is TRBJ2-7; possibly TRBD2 for D (7 bases). Germline V gene data show CDR1 as SGHTA and CDR2 as FQGNSA. V was shortened by 2 bases and J by 2 bases, with 19 bases between the two germline ends. The CDR3 runs 17 residues. The DNA for the CDR3 is TGTGCCAGCAGCTTACCCTTAGGGGGAGGGCCCCCCTACGAGCAGTACTTC. As protein: CASSLPLGGGPPYEQYF.

The chain carries TRBV5-1 and TRBJ2-1; D is perhaps TRBD1 (5 bases). V was trimmed by 7 bases and J by 4 bases, leaving 9 bases between them. CDR3 length: 12 residues. CDR1 is SGHRS and CDR2 is YFSETQ in the germline V gene. The CDR3 DNA sequence: TGCGCCAGCCGGCAGGGATACAATGAGCAGTTCTTC. It encodes CASRQGYNEQFF.

This clonotype was counted a few times. The rearrangement links TRBV2 to TRBJ2-1; D not certain. The CDR3 covers 13 residues. With 4 bases removed from V and 6 bases from J, the gap between germline ends came to 10 bases. Germline CDR1 and CDR2: SNHLY and FYNNEI. The DNA for the CDR3 is TGTGCCAGCAGTGTCATGGCCTTCAATGAGCAGTTCTTC. This codes for CASSVMAFNEQFF.

Worth noting for this clonotype: Compared with germline, one end of the junction differs, possibly owing to a read error. This sequence joins TRBV5-6 and TRBJ1-1; 9 bases are shared with TRBD1. In germline, CDR1 is SGHDT, CDR2 YYEEEE. The CDR3 totals 15 residues. CDR3 bases: TGTGCCAGCAGCTTGGACAGGGGGCAGAACACTGTAGCTTTCTTT. Amino acid sequence: CASSLDRGQNTVAFF.

The chain links TRBV30 to TRBJ1-4; D unresolved. The V gene lost 4 bases and the J gene lost 5 bases, with 11 bases spanning the gap. CDR1 and CDR2 from the germline V gene are GTSNPN and SVGIG (reference sequence). CDR3 length: 13 amino acids. The CDR3 coding sequence is TGTGCCTGGAAGGAGTTGGCAAATGAAAAACTGTTTTTT. Translation: CAWKELANEKLFF.